The T cell receptor beta chain under discussion was sequenced for a study of shared clonotypes between healthy human individuals. Broader study findings: Read depth was anticipated to influence clonotype sharing among donors. As a rule, naive subsets had a larger estimated richness than memory subsets. Genetic and exposure-history diversity was limited by the few donors.

Measured with immunoSEQ multiplex PCR; TCRdb has only the in-frame clones, and not every one. This table has 1.4 million to 1.5 million clones, 96% appearing once. Comments on this clone: Its target is not known.

The trim removed 0 bases at V and 3 bases at J, leaving 13 bases unmatched. Per germline, CDR1 KGHSH and CDR2 LQKENI. The length of the CDR3 is 19 residues. CD45RA-negative memory and CD45RA+ naive subsets were split from the CD4+ cells. Sequenced material: naive CD4+ T cells sorted from blood. As for subset: CD45RA+ positively selected. This TCR was sampled from a man aged 25-45 years in good health. The chain employs TRBV18 and TRBJ2-3, with 9 bases fitting TRBD2. Here the CDR3 reads CASSPPAWGSGSLTDTQYF. The CDR3 region has the DNA TGTGCCAGCTCACCACCGGCATGGGGTAGCGGGAGTTTGACAGATACGCAGTATTTT.